This T cell receptor beta chain was identified during a study of T cells in Graves' hyperthyroidism and ophthalmopathy. The sample holds a few counts of this clonotype. Compared with germline, one end of the junction differs, possibly owing to a read error. Patients with uncontrolled infections, other autoimmune diseases, pregnancy or lactation were excluded. Researchers took RNA transcripts and amplified the TCR beta CDR3 regions from them. The primer set for the first-round RT-PCR of the TCR CDR3 was HTBI. Each CDR3 protein gets one entry after TCRdb re-called the multiplex PCR reads with MiXCR. Of 300,000 to 400,000 distinct CDR3 sequences listed, around a sixth are singletons. This CDR3 has 14 residues. Germline V gives CDR1 SGHDT, CDR2 YYEEEE.

The chain is built from TRBV5-6 and TRBJ2-7; TRBD1 matches 7 bases. Specimen: blood. The source of this sequence is a man younger than 30 with Graves' ophthalmopathy. The CDR3 DNA reads as TGTGCCAGCAGCCGGACCGGGACAGATTACGGGCAGTACTTC. Its translation: CASSRTGTDYGQYF.